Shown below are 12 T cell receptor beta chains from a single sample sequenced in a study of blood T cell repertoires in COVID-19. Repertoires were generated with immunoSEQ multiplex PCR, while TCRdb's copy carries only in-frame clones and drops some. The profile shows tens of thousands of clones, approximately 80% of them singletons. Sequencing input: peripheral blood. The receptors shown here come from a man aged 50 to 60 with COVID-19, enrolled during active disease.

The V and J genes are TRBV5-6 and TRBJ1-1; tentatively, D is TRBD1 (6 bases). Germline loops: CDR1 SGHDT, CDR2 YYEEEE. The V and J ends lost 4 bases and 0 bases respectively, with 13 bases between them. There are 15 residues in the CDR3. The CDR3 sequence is CASSSLGQLNTEAFF. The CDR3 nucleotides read TGTGCCAGCAGCAGCCTCGGACAGTTGAACACTGAAGCTTTCTTT.

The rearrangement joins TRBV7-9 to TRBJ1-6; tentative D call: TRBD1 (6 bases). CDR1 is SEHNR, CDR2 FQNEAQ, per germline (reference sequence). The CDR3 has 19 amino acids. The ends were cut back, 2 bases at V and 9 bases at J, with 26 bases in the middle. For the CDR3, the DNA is TGTGCCAGCAGCTTACATTCATATTTTGGGGGCGCGTACGCTTCACCCCTCCACTTT. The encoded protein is CASSLHSYFGGAYASPLHF.

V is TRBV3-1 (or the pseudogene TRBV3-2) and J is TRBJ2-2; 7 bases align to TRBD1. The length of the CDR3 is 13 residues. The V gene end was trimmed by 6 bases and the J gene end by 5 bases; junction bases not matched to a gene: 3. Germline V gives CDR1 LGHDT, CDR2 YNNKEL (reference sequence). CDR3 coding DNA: TGTGCCAGCAGATACAGGGGAACCGGGGAGCTGTTTTTT. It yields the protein CASRYRGTGELFF.

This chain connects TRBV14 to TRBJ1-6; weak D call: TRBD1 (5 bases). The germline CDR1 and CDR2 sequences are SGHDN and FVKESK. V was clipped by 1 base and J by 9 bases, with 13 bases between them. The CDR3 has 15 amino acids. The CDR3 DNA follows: TGTGCCAGCAGCCAAGTCGGGGGAACTGGTTCACCCCTCCACTTT. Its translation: CASSQVGGTGSPLHF. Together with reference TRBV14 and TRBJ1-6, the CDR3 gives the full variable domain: EAGVTQFPSHSVIEKGQTVTLRCDPISGHDNLYWYRRVMGKEIKFLLHFVKESKQDESGMPNNRFLAERTGGTYSTLKVQPAELEDSGVYFCASSQVGGTGSPLHFGNGTRLTVT.

CDR3 protein: CASSRDSYNEQFF. The CDR3 DNA is TGTGCCAGTAGCAGGGACTCCTACAATGAGCAGTTCTTC. The rearrangement joins TRBV12-3 or TRBV12-4 to TRBJ2-1; D may be TRBD1 (5 bases). The CDR3 contains 13 residues. Trimming left V 9 bases short and J 0 bases short, with 9 bases between.

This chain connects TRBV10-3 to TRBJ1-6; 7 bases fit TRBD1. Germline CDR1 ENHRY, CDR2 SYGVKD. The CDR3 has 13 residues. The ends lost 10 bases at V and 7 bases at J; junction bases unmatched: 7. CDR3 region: CATQTGRNSPLHF. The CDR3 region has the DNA TGTGCCACCCAGACAGGGCGAAATTCACCCCTCCACTTT.

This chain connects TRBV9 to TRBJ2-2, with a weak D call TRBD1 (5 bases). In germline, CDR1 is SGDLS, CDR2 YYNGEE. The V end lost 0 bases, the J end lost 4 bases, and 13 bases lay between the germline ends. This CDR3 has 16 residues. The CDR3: CASSVGGSPATGELFF. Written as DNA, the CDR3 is TGTGCCAGCAGCGTAGGGGGCAGCCCAGCCACCGGGGAGCTGTTTTTT.

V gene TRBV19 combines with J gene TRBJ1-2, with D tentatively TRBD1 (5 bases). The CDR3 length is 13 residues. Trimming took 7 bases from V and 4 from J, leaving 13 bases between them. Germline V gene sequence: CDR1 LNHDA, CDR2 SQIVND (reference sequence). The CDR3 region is CASTTDTRYGYTF. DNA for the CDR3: TGTGCCAGTACGACGGACACCCGCTATGGCTACACCTTC. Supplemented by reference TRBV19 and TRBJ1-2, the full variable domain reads DGGITQSPKYLFRKEGQNVTLSCEQNLNHDAMYWYRQDPGQGLRLIYYSQIVNDFQKGDIAEGYSVSREKKESFPLTVTSAQKNPTAFYLCASTTDTRYGYTFGSGTRLTVV.

This CDR3 is CSVGDSPGELFF. CDR3 DNA: TGCAGCGTTGGTGACAGCCCGGGGGAGCTGTTTTTT. The chain recombines TRBV29-1 with TRBJ2-2, with D possibly TRBD1 on 5 matching bases. This CDR3 has 12 residues. Trimming cost V 4 bases and J 8 bases, with 11 bases left between them. Per germline, CDR1 SQVTM and CDR2 ANQGSEA.

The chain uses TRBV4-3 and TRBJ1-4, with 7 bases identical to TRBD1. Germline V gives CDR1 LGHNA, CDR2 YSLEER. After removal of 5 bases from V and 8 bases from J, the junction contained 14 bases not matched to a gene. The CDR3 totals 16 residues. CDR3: CASSSMHDRVEEKLFF. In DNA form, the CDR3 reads TGCGCCAGCAGCAGTATGCATGACAGGGTTGAGGAAAAACTGTTTTTT.

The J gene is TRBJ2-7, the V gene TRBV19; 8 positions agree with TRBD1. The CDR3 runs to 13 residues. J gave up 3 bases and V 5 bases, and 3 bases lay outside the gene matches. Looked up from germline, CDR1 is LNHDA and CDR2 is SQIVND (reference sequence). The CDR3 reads CASSPDRDYEQYF. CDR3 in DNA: TGTGCCAGTAGTCCGGACAGGGACTACGAGCAGTACTTC.

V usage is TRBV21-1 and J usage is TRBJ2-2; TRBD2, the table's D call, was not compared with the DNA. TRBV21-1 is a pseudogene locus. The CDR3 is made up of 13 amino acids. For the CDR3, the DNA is TGTGCCAGCTTGACTCCCGCGACCGGGGAGCTGTTTTTT. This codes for CASLTPATGELFF.